This TCR beta chain was identified in a study of cytomegalovirus exposure and HLA in healthy donors. The V gene end was trimmed by 2 bases and the J gene end by 4 bases; junction bases not matched to a gene: 6. Looked up from germline, CDR1 is GTSNPN and CDR2 is SVGIG (reference sequence). The CDR3 loop spans 16 amino acids. With 60 Vbeta and 13 Jbeta primers, the PCR was carried out. Generated by immunoSEQ multiplex PCR, the TCRdb table keeps only in-frame clones and is missing some. The sample includes some 99,000 clones, 69% of them seen just once. Sequencing used PBMCs. The chain couples TRBV30 to TRBJ2-2, with TRBD2 matching 11 bases. The source is a woman in her 70s in good health and CMV-seropositive. CDR3: CAWSLSGGAVTGELFF. The CDR3 DNA follows: TGTGCCTGGAGTCTTAGCGGGGGGGCAGTCACCGGGGAGCTGTTTTTT.